The present T cell receptor (beta chain) was sequenced within a study of T cells after yellow fever vaccination. This clonotype appeared many times. What it binds is unknown. 5'RACE template switching generated TCR cDNA, adding a universal primer site and UMIs. A single record per CDR3 protein comes from TCRdb applying MiXCR to the 5' RACE reads. The table lists fewer than 500,000 distinct CDR3 sequences, about 17% of them singletons. CDR1 is SGHRS, CDR2 YFSETQ, per germline. CDR3 length: 13 residues. V was clipped by 0 bases and J by 5 bases, with 9 bases between them. Regarding the study as a whole: The booster saw the reappearance of most primary-vaccination clones (around 96% CD4, 80% to 90% CD8).

Sequenced material: PBMCs, taken before the yellow fever booster vaccination. The receptor was derived from a man aged 18 to 30 who received the YFV17D yellow fever vaccine. This sequence joins TRBV5-1 and TRBJ2-7; D is unresolved. In DNA, the CDR3 is TGCGCCAGCAGCTTGGTTCCAGAGGACGAGCAGTACTTC. Translated, it gives CASSLVPEDEQYF.